The entry below gives a single TCR beta chain sequence along with its context. The antigen is undetermined. The sample is drawn from a study of graft-versus-host responses after intestinal transplantation. Looking at the study overall: All recipients got anti-thymocyte globulin induction, then tacrolimus and steroids for roughly 3 years.

The CDR3 spans 12 residues. Germline assignment: CDR1 MNHEY and CDR2 SMNVEV (reference sequence). Trimming removed 5 bases at V and 4 bases at J, with 9 bases between. Some clones are missing from TCRdb's copy, which holds only in-frame ones; the method was immunoSEQ multiplex PCR. The sample consists of around 97,000 clones, 75% to 95% of them appearing once. This chain uses TRBV27 with TRBJ2-7; D not certain. The source of this sequence is a human donor who was the organ donor for an intestinal transplant. Sequences were derived from unstimulated CD4+ T cells sorted from spleen or lymph node cells, sampled before transplant. The CDR3 loop is CASSPSLYEQYF. In DNA, the CDR3 is TGTGCCAGCAGTCCCTCACTATACGAGCAGTACTTC.